The 7 T cell receptor beta chains reported below all come from one sample, sequenced in a study of CD8 T cells in ankylosing spondylitis. Study outcomes and limitations: Seemingly characteristic of ankylosing spondylitis blood was a TCR beta motif consisting of about 8 highly homologous variants.

For these TCRs, the target antigens are not known. TCRdb reprocessed the 5' RACE reads with MiXCR, giving one entry per CDR3 protein. The table records about 480,000 distinct CDR3 sequences, 17% of them present only once. The sample comprised blood, either unsorted or a sorted T cell fraction (not recorded which). Receptor source: a male donor with ankylosing spondylitis.

This clonotype has a count of ten or more. The V gene is TRBV7-9, the J gene TRBJ2-7; tentatively, D is TRBD1 (6 bases). The V gene's germline CDR1 is SEHNR and CDR2 FQNEAQ (reference sequence). The V gene lost 5 bases and the J gene lost 4 bases, with 18 bases spanning the gap. The CDR3 length is 15 residues. The chain's CDR3 is CASSPPRQVKYEQYF. CDR3 DNA: TGTGCCAGCAGCCCCCCCAGACAGGTTAAGTACGAGCAGTACTTC.

V and J are TRBV30 and TRBJ1-1; D remains ambiguous. The CDR3 consists of 14 residues. Per the germline V gene, CDR1 is GTSNPN and CDR2 is SVGIG (reference sequence). The V gene lost 0 bases and the J gene lost 5 bases, with 13 bases spanning the gap. The CDR3 DNA is TGTGCCTGGAGTGTGGACTACTCTCGGACTGAAGCTTTCTTT. This codes for CAWSVDYSRTEAFF.

This sequence joins TRBV20-1 and TRBJ2-3; 11 bases line up with TRBD2. Trimming cost V 2 bases and J 3 bases; bases outside gene matches: 1. The CDR3 is made up of 14 amino acids. The germline V gene has CDR1 DFQATT and CDR2 SNEGSKA (reference sequence). The chain's CDR3 is CSARIAGGTDTQYF. The CDR3 DNA follows: TGCAGTGCTAGAATAGCGGGAGGGACAGATACGCAGTATTTT.

The chain has TRBV9 and TRBJ1-6; D is possibly TRBD1 (5 bases). Germline CDR1 and CDR2: SGDLS and YYNGEE. This CDR3 has 17 amino acids. Trimming left V 7 bases short and J 9 bases short, with 26 bases between. CDR3 in DNA: TGTGCCAGCCCTTCGCGTCCACCGGAGGGGTCGGGTTCACCCCTCCACTTT. Its translation is CASPSRPPEGSGSPLHF.

The V and J genes are TRBV12-3 or TRBV12-4 and TRBJ2-7, with 8 positions matching TRBD2. Losses at the gene ends were 8 bases for V and 4 bases for J; bases not matched to a gene: 1. The CDR3 is 11 amino acids. For the CDR3, the DNA is TGTGCCAGCGGGACTAGTTACGAGCAGTACTTC. This gives the protein CASGTSYEQYF.

This clonotype was detected ten times or more. The chain carries TRBV7-3 and TRBJ2-3; D is unresolved. There are 14 residues in the CDR3. Per the germline V gene, CDR1 is SGHTA and CDR2 is FQGTGA. V lost 3 bases, J lost 0 bases, and 7 bases lay in between. CDR3 sequence (DNA): TGTGCCAGCAGCTTGCGCTCTAGCACAGATACGCAGTATTTT. Residues: CASSLRSSTDTQYF. The whole variable domain, filled in from reference TRBV7-3 and TRBJ2-3, reads GAGVSQTPSNKVTEKGKYVELRCDPISGHTALYWYRQSLGQGPEFLIYFQGTGAADDSGLPNDRFFAVRPEGSVSTLKIQRTERGDSAVYLCASSLRSSTDTQYFGPGTRLTVL.

The V and J genes are TRBV3-1 and TRBJ2-1; 13 bases fit TRBD2. The CDR3 is 16 residues long. Unmatched junction bases numbered 9, after V lost 4 bases and J lost 9 bases. Germline CDR1 is LGHDT and CDR2 is YNNKEL (reference sequence). As DNA, the CDR3 is TGTGCCAGCAGCCTGGGACTAGCGGGGACAGGGGGTGAGCAGTTCTTC. It codes for CASSLGLAGTGGEQFF.